The subject of this entry is one TCR beta chain. Its antigen is unidentified. The CDR3 length is 16 residues. V lost 0 bases, J lost 7 bases, and 15 bases lay in between. From germline, CDR1 is LGHDT and CDR2 YNNKEL (reference sequence). The data stem from a study of T cell responses to AZD1222 COVID-19 vaccine. Broader study findings: Vaccine-associated CD4 TCRs spanned spike, dominant at 160-218 and 743-854. Just five or six AZD1222 recipients were seropositive at baseline.

The method was immunoSEQ multiplex PCR; TCRdb's version includes in-frame clones alone and lacks a portion of them. The sample shows about 170,000 clones, less than 95% of them seen only once. The sequence was obtained from an adult in good health. The V gene is TRBV3-1 (or the pseudogene TRBV3-2), the J gene TRBJ1-4, with D possibly TRBD1 on 5 matching bases. The sequenced sample was peripheral blood, obtained on day 0 of AZD1222 vaccination. Written as DNA, the CDR3 is TGTGCCAGCAGCCAAGATCAACGGGGGTGCGGTGAAAAACTGTTTTTT. Its translation: CASSQDQRGCGEKLFF.